This T cell receptor (beta chain) was retrieved from a study of blood T cells in healthy people across ages. Study-wide points: The unsorted PBMCs prevented any conclusive comparison of naive versus antigen-experienced cells.

A second about 7 to 12 cycle PCR used barcoded and J-beta primers. A template-switch adaptor with 12 random nucleotides tagged each cDNA molecule. In TCRdb, the 5' RACE reads were re-called with MiXCR into one record per CDR3 protein. Found here are about 1.6 million distinct CDR3 sequences, about 35% of them singletons; the top ten hold about 11%. The sample holds a few counts of this clonotype. Its antigen remains unknown. Healthy Russian Caucasian donors spanned ages 6 to 90 years. With V trimmed by 6 bases and J by 4 bases, 11 bases remained unmatched. Germline CDR1 is DFQATT and CDR2 is SNEGSKA (reference sequence). CDR3 length: 15 amino acids.

The gene calls are TRBV20-1 and TRBJ2-1; 8 bases line up with TRBD2. The sample was blood. This clonotype was obtained from a woman aged 25 to 45 in good health. CDR3 loop: CSAQLSGGLYNEQFF. For the CDR3, the DNA is TGCAGTGCACAGTTAAGCGGGGGACTGTACAATGAGCAGTTCTTC.